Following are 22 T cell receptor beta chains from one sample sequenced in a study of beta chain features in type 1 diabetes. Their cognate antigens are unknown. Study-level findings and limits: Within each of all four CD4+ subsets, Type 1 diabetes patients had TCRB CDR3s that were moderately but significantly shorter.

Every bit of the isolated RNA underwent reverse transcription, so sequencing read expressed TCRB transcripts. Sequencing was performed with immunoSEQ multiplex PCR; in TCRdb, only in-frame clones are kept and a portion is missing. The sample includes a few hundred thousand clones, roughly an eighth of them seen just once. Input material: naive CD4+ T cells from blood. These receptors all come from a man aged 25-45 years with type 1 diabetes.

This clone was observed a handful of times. CDR3 loop: CASSVSGTGNTEAFF. The CDR3 nucleotides are TGTGCCAGCAGCGTCTCCGGGACAGGGAACACTGAAGCTTTCTTT. This sequence joins TRBV9 and TRBJ1-1; TRBD1 matches at 8 bases. The CDR3 runs 15 residues. Trimming took 2 bases from V and 1 from J; bases not matched to a gene: 4. Germline CDR1 is SGDLS and CDR2 is YYNGEE.

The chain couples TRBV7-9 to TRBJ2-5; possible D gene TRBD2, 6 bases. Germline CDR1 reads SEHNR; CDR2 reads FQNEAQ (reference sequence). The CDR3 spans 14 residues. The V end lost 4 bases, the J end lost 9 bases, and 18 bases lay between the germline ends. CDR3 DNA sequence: TGTGCCAGCAGCTCCTCCGGGACTCCCGAGGCCCAGTACTTC. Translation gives CASSSSGTPEAQYF.

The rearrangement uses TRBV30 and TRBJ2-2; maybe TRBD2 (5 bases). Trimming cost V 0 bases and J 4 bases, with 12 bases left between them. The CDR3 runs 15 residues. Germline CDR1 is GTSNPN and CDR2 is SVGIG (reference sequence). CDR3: CAWSVRERTTGELFF. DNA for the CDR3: TGTGCCTGGAGTGTAAGGGAGCGGACCACCGGGGAGCTGTTTTTT.

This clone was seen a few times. CDR3 amino acids: CASGASGTDTQYF. In DNA, the CDR3 is TGCGCCAGCGGAGCTAGCGGCACAGATACGCAGTATTTT. The chain carries TRBV5-1 and TRBJ2-3; D possibly corresponds to TRBD2 (6 bases). Between the trimmed V and J ends, which lost 7 bases and 1 base, there was a span of 10 bases. Germline loops: CDR1 SGHRS, CDR2 YFSETQ. There are 13 residues in the CDR3. The complete variable domain, with remaining parts taken from reference TRBV5-1 and TRBJ2-3, reads KAGVTQTPRYLIKTRGQQVTLSCSPISGHRSVSWYQQTPGQGLQFLFEYFSETQRNKGNFPGRFSGRQFSNSRSEMNVSTLELGDSALYLCASGASGTDTQYFGPGTRLTVL.

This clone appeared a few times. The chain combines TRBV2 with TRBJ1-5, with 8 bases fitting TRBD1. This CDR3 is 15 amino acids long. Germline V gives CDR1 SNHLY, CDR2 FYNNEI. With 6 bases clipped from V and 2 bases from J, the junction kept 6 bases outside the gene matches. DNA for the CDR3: TGTGCCAGCAGACCCGGGACAGGAGGCAATCAGCCCCAGCATTTT. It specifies CASRPGTGGNQPQHF. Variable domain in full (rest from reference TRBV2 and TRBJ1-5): EPEVTQTPSHQVTQMGQEVILRCVPISNHLYFYWYRQILGQKVEFLVSFYNNEISEKSEIFDDQFSVERPDGSNFTLKIRSTKLEDSAMYFCASRPGTGGNQPQHFGDGTRLSIL.

The CDR3 DNA follows: TGTGCCAGCAGCGTAGCATCGCATGCCGGGGGGCTCTATGGCTACACCTTC. Protein: CASSVASHAGGLYGYTF. This chain joins TRBV9 and TRBJ1-2; D possibly corresponds to TRBD1 (6 bases). CDR3 length: 17 residues. Germline assignment: CDR1 SGDLS and CDR2 YYNGEE. The ends were cut back, 0 bases at V and 4 bases at J, with 19 bases in the middle. The whole variable domain, remainder taken from reference TRBV9 and TRBJ1-2, is DSGVTQTPKHLITATGQRVTLRCSPRSGDLSVYWYQQSLDQGLQFLIQYYNGEERAKGNILERFSAQQFPDLHSELNLSSLELGDSALYFCASSVASHAGGLYGYTFGSGTRLTVV.

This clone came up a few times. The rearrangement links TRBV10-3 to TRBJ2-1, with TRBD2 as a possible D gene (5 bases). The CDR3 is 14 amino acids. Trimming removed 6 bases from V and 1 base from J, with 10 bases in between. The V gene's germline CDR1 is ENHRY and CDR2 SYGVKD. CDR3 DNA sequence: TGTGCCATCAGGGACTTGACATCCTACAATGAGCAGTTCTTC. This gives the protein CAIRDLTSYNEQFF.

The CDR3 DNA reads as TGCGCCAGCAGCTTGGTCGGGGACACTGAAGCTTTCTTT. Its protein product is CASSLVGDTEAFF. This chain links TRBV5-1 with TRBJ1-1; D remains ambiguous. The CDR3 loop spans 13 amino acids. The ends were cut back, 0 bases at V and 3 bases at J, with 6 bases in the middle. CDR1 is SGHRS, CDR2 YFSETQ, per germline. Drawing the rest from reference TRBV5-1 and TRBJ1-1, the complete variable domain is KAGVTQTPRYLIKTRGQQVTLSCSPISGHRSVSWYQQTPGQGLQFLFEYFSETQRNKGNFPGRFSGRQFSNSRSEMNVSTLELGDSALYLCASSLVGDTEAFFGQGTRLTVV.

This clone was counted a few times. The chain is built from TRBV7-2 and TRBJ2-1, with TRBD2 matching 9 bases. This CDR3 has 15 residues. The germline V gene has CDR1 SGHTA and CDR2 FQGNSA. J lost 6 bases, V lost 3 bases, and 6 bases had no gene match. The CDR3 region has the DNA TGTGCCAGCAGCTTGGTCGCGGGAGGGCCCAATGAGCAGTTCTTC. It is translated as CASSLVAGGPNEQFF. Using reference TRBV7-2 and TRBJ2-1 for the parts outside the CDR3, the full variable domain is GAGVSQSPSNKVTEKGKDVELRCDPISGHTALYWYRQSLGQGLEFLIYFQGNSAPDKSGLPSDRFSAERTGGSVSTLTIQRTQQEDSAVYLCASSLVAGGPNEQFFGPGTRLTVL.

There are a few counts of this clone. The CDR3 nucleotides read TGTGCCAGCAGTCGGTGGGACAGCTCCTACGAGCAGTACTTC. Protein: CASSRWDSSYEQYF. This rearrangement joins TRBV28 to TRBJ2-7, with 7 bases identical to TRBD1. The V and J ends lost 5 bases and 0 bases, in that order; junction bases with no gene match: 4. The germline CDR1 and CDR2 sequences are MDHEN and SYDVKM. The CDR3 has 14 amino acids.

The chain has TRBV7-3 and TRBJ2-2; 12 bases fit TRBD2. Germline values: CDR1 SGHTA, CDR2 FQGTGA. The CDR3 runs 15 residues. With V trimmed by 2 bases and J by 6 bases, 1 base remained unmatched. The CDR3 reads CASSLGLAGPGELFF. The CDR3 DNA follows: TGTGCCAGCAGCTTAGGACTAGCGGGACCCGGGGAGCTGTTTTTT.

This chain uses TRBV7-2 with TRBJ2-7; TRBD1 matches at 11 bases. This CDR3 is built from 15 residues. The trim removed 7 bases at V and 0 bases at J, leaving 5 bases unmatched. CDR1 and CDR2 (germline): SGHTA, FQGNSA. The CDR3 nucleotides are TGTGCCAGCATCCCGGGACAGGGGGTCTCCTACGAGCAGTACTTC. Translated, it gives CASIPGQGVSYEQYF.

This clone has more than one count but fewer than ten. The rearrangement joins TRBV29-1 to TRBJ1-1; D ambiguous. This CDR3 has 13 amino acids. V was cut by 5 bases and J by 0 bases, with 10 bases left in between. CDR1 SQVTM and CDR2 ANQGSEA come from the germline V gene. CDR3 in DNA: TGCAGCGTTAGGGCGGGGATGAACACTGAAGCTTTCTTT. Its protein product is CSVRAGMNTEAFF.

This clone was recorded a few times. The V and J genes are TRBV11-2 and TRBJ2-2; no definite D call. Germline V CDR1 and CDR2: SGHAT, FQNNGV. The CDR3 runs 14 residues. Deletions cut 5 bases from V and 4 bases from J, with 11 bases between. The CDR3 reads CASSPSFVTGELFF. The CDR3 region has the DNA TGTGCCAGCAGCCCATCATTTGTCACCGGGGAGCTGTTTTTT.

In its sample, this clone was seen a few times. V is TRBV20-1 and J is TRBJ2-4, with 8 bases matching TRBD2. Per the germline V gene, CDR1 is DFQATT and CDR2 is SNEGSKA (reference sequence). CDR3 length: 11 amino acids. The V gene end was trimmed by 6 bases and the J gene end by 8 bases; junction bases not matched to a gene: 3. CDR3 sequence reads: CSAPGLDIQYF. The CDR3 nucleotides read TGCAGTGCGCCGGGACTAGACATTCAGTACTTC.

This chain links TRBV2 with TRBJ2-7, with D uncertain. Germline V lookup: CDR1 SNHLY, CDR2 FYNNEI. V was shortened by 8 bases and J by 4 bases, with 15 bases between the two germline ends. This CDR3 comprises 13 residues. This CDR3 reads CASLEVPGYEQYF. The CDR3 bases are TGTGCCAGCCTAGAAGTGCCTGGGTACGAGCAGTACTTC.

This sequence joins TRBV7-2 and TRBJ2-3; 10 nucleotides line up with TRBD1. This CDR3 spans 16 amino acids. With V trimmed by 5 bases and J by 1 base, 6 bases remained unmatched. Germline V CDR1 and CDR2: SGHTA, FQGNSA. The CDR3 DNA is TGTGCCAGCAGCCCGCCGGGACAGGGGCGCACAGATACGCAGTATTTT. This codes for CASSPPGQGRTDTQYF.

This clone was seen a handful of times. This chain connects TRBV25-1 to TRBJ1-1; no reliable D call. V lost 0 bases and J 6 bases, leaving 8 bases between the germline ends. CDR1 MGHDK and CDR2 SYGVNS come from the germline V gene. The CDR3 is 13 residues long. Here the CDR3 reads CASSEYGGSEAFF. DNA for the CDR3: TGTGCCAGCAGTGAATATGGAGGGTCTGAAGCTTTCTTT.

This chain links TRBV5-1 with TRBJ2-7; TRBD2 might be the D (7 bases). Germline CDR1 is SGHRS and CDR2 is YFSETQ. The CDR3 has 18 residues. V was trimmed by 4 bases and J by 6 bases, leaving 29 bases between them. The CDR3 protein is CASSPTAGAQTPGGEQYF. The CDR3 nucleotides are TGCGCCAGCAGCCCTACCGCGGGGGCGCAGACCCCTGGCGGCGAGCAGTACTTC.

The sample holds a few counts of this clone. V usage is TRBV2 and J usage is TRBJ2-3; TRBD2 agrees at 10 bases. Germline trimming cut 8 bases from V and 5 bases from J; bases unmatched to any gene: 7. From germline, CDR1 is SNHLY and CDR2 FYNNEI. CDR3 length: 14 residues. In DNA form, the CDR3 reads TGTGCCAGCTTAGCAACTAGCGGGGTAGATACGCAGTATTTT. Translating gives CASLATSGVDTQYF.

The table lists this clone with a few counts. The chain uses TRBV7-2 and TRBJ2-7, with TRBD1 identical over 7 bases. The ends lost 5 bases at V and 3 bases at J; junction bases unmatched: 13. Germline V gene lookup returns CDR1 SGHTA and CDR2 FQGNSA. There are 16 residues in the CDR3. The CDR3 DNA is TGTGCCAGCAGCCGCGCGGCAGGACAGGAGATCTACGAGCAGTACTTC. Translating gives CASSRAAGQEIYEQYF.

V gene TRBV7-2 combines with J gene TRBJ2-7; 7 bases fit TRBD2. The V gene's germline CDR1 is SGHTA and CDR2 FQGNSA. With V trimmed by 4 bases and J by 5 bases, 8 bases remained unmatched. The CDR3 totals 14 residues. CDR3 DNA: TGTGCCAGCAGCTCCCGGGCACGGGGGGACGAGCAGTACTTC. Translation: CASSSRARGDEQYF.